The entry below describes one T cell receptor beta chain. The V and J ends lost 2 bases and 10 bases, in that order; junction bases with no gene match: 5. Germline V gives CDR1 MNHEY, CDR2 SMNVEV (reference sequence). This CDR3 has 15 amino acids. The sample is drawn from a study of blood T cell repertoires in COVID-19. Overall study context: Material from acute and convalescent COVID-19 was sourced from the United States, Italy and Spain.

This table comes from immunoSEQ multiplex PCR, and its TCRdb copy is limited to in-frame clones, with some not included. The repertoire holds hundreds of thousands of clones, with around nine tenths as singletons. The sequencing input was PBMCs or T cells enriched from blood (not recorded which). This rearrangement joins TRBV27 to TRBJ2-1, with 13 bases matching TRBD2. This receptor was obtained from a woman aged 40 to 55 who had recovered from COVID-19. The CDR3 sequence: CASSLTSGRAREQFF. In nucleotides, the CDR3 is TGTGCCAGCAGTTTAACTAGCGGGAGGGCCAGGGAGCAGTTCTTC.